Below, one T cell receptor (beta chain) is given with its context. Its cognate antigen is unknown. This sequence may be a read error, since a much larger clone differs from it by one base. CDR1 KGHDR and CDR2 SFDVKD come from the germline V gene. The CDR3 sequence is 13 residues long. These data come from a study of spatial heterogeneity in lung cancer. Study conclusions and caveats: Whereas they appeared in blood less at follow-up, ubiquitous expanded tumor TCRs appeared there more at resection.

In TCRdb, the 5' RACE reads were re-called with MiXCR into one record per CDR3 protein. Here the sample spans about 36,000 distinct CDR3 sequences, approximately 8% being singletons. Regarding time point: blood at routine non-recurrence follow-up after resection. Unsorted whole RNA from tumor, nontumor lung or frozen PBMC underwent sequencing. Material: PBMCs, obtained at follow-up. The V gene is TRBV24-1, the J gene TRBJ2-2, with D possibly matching TRBD1 (5 bases). This sequence was found in a male donor with early-stage non-small cell lung cancer. The CDR3 nucleotides read TGTGGCACCAGTGACCCAGGGTCCGGGGAGCTGTTTTTT. Protein product: CGTSDPGSGELFF.